The subject of this entry is one T cell receptor (beta chain). Its antigen is unknown. The input was around 0.5 ug total RNA; TCR beta cDNA was made from it with a constant-region primer. ARM-PCR, slightly modified, supplied the TCR beta libraries through three nested multiplex PCR rounds. The first two PCR rounds used TRBV1-TRBV30 primers with a Cbeta primer, roughly 10 cycles each. A single record per CDR3 protein comes from TCRdb applying MiXCR to the multiplex PCR reads. This sample has over 250,000 distinct CDR3 sequences, with about 50% found just once. V was pared by 1 base and J by 7 bases, with 20 bases between. This CDR3 spans 17 amino acids. Germline V lookup: CDR1 MDHEN, CDR2 SYDVKM. Unsorted whole blood supplied the RNA, and germline DNA was extracted too. No treatment had been given to the patients, who were chronically infected with HBV. The data belong to a study of tumor-infiltrating lymphocytes in primary liver carcinoma. Study at large: Male and female patients aged 30 to 69 years made up the cohort. T1-T3 N0M0 was the stage of the tumors, which were roughly 4 to 10 cm across. Study outcomes and limitations: A significantly higher top-250-clone fraction was recorded for tumors than for blood (p = 0.039).

This TCR was recovered from a woman aged 25-40 years with primary liver carcinoma and hepatitis B virus infection. Source material: peripheral blood. This sequence joins TRBV28 and TRBJ2-1; D is perhaps TRBD2 (5 bases). CDR3 sequence (DNA): TGTGCCAGCAGTTTATCCGTGGACTCAAATTCCCAGAATGAGCAGTTCTTC. Its protein product is CASSLSVDSNSQNEQFF.